One TCR beta chain is described in this entry. CDR1 and CDR2 (germline): LNHDA, SQIVND (reference sequence). CDR3 size: 14 residues. Trimming removed 2 bases at V and 8 bases at J, with 13 bases between. Measured with immunoSEQ multiplex PCR; TCRdb has only the in-frame clones, and not every one. Of around 110,000 clones listed, 88% are singletons. The data belong to a study of control samples from healthy donors and cancer patients. This chain uses TRBV19 with TRBJ2-1; D tentatively fits TRBD1 or TRBD2 (5 bases each). This sequence was found in a woman in her 70s in good health. The sequenced sample consisted of blood. This chain's CDR3 is CASSIRDPGDEQFF. DNA for the CDR3: TGTGCCAGTAGTATAAGGGACCCTGGGGATGAGCAGTTCTTC.